The entry below gives a single T cell receptor (beta chain) sequence along with its context. Its specificity is not known. Autoimmune disease history or systemic immunosuppression barred patients. The data belong to a study of OX40 agonist ivuxolimab in advanced cancers. Study details: Anti-PD-1, anti-PD-L1 or anti-CTLA-4 therapy given earlier was allowed, and 40% had some. Whole-study findings and limits: Certain nonresponders likewise exhibited a low normalized T-cell clonal expansion.

Here immunoSEQ multiplex PCR was the method, and the copy in TCRdb shows in-frame clones only, minus some. The sample yields roughly 57,000 clones, roughly nine tenths seen once. The TCR comes from an adult with an advanced solid tumor such as melanoma, head and neck, liver or kidney cancer. The material was CD4+ or CD8+ T cells sorted from blood, obtained in a trial of the OX40 agonist ivuxolimab.

This CDR3 reads CSVVFRVNQPQHF. The CDR3 coding sequence is TGCAGCGTTGTTTTCAGGGTCAATCAGCCCCAGCATTTT. The chain links TRBV29-1 to TRBJ1-5, with a possible D match to TRBD1 (5 bases). In germline, CDR1 is SQVTM, CDR2 ANQGSEA. The CDR3 length is 13 residues. V lost 4 bases and J 3 bases, leaving 10 bases between the germline ends.